This TCR beta chain was profiled in a study of blood T cell repertoires in COVID-19. Study-level background: Acute and convalescent COVID-19 specimens originated in the United States, Italy and Spain.

The CDR3 sequence is 13 residues long. Trimming pared 7 bases from V and 2 bases from J, leaving 9 bases between. CDR1 is MDHEN and CDR2 is SYDVKM in the germline V gene. Per the authors' pipeline: Estimation of nucleated cell counts was performed using reference gene primer amplification. The protocol was immunoSEQ multiplex PCR, while the TCRdb copy is restricted to in-frame clones and leaves out a portion. V and J calls and clone size follow that table, whereas D and trimming were derived from the DNA. Of around 46,000 clones detected, approximately 86% appear once; the ten largest clones hold approximately 15%.

The receptor was derived from a man aged 60-69 years with active or convalescent COVID-19. The sample consisted of peripheral blood. V usage is TRBV28 and J usage is TRBJ1-5; no firm D call. CDR3 sequence reads: CASKRGGNQPQHF. CDR3 bases: TGTGCCAGCAAACGGGGTGGCAATCAGCCCCAGCATTTT.